This T cell receptor (beta chain) was found in a study of cytomegalovirus exposure and HLA in healthy donors. Looking at the study overall: From HLA-typed donors, an early data release held approximately 85 million unique TCRs.

On this clone: Its specificity is unknown.

The study, taken as a whole, reports: Follow-up analysis found HLA locus-dependent TCR association rates, highest for DRB1 and lowest for HLA-C. Earlier analysis looked at TCR beta V segments, and most were productive about 90% or about 30% of the time.

Each donor was nominally healthy when sampled (though unrecorded immune exposures were likely). CDR3 length: 12 residues. Germline V CDR1 and CDR2: ENHRY, SYGVKD. V lost 0 bases to trimming and J lost 17 bases, with 11 bases between them. PCR amplification relied on 60 Vbeta primers (plus 13 Jbeta primers). Measured with immunoSEQ multiplex PCR; TCRdb has only the in-frame clones, and not every one. This sample carries more than 90,000 clones, 70% to 80% of them seen once, and the ten largest clones take 0.5% to 0.65%. Source material: PBMCs. This receptor was identified in a man aged 30 to 39 in good health and CMV-seronegative. The genes are TRBV10-3 and TRBJ1-6; D ambiguous. The CDR3 loop reads CAISESGDTVHF. CDR3 nucleotide sequence: TGTGCCATCAGTGAGTCCGGTGACACGGTCCACTTT.